This TCR beta chain was recovered during a study of blood T cell repertoires in COVID-19. On the study more broadly: Acute-phase and convalescent COVID-19 samples originated in the United States, Italy and Spain. The analysed material was cDNA or gDNA that came from T cells, B-cell-depleted T cells, or PBMCs.

Produced via immunoSEQ multiplex PCR; TCRdb's table is partial and in-frame only. The sample holds under 200,000 clones; roughly 90% are singletons and the top ten take 6% to 8.5%. Sequenced: PBMCs or T cells enriched from blood (not recorded which). This TCR was sampled from a woman in her fifties or sixties who had recovered from COVID-19.

The CDR3 nucleotides are TGTGCCAGCAGTTTTCAGGGCTACGAGCAGTACTTC. It translates to CASSFQGYEQYF. The chain joins TRBV12-3 or TRBV12-4 to TRBJ2-7; D may be TRBD1 (5 bases). The CDR3 is made up of 12 amino acids. Trimming left V 3 bases short and J 3 bases short, with 6 bases between.